Sequencing of this T cell receptor (beta chain) was carried out in a study of CD8 T cells in Susac syndrome. At the level of the study: The Susac syndrome patients that were sequenced included more than 5 with active disease and under 10 in remission.

Definite or probable Susac syndrome was diagnosed using recently defined diagnostic criteria. The CDR3 is 13 amino acids. V was shortened by 4 bases and J by 7 bases, with 14 bases between the two germline ends. CDR1 is DFQATT and CDR2 is SNEGSKA in the germline V gene (reference sequence). With random hexamers, reverse transcription was performed on about 0.45 to 1 ug of RNA. The method of amplification for TCR beta CDR3 was immunoSEQ multiplex PCR, covering 54 Vbeta and 13 Jbeta. TCRdb analysed the immunoSEQ multiplex PCR reads with MiXCR anew, one entry per CDR3 protein. The profile shows hundreds of thousands of distinct CDR3 sequences, almost 97% of them singletons.

The specimen sequenced was CD4+ T cells from PBMCs. The sequence was obtained from a human donor with Susac syndrome. The J gene is TRBJ1-5, the V gene TRBV20-1; the D is unclear. DNA of the CDR3: TGCAGTGCTACCGGGAAGGTGGGGCAGCCCCAGCATTTT. Protein: CSATGKVGQPQHF.